Given below is one TCR beta chain in context. Germline values: CDR1 SEHNR, CDR2 FQNEAQ (reference sequence). This CDR3 contains 14 residues. The V end was cut by 3 bases, the J end by 2 bases, with 10 bases between. In making diagnoses, clinical symptoms, serum thyroxine and TRAb, thyroid ultrasound and orbital computed tomography were all used. PBMCs stemmed from 8.5 to 10 ml fresh peripheral blood. The TCR beta CDR3 regions underwent amplification using RNA transcripts as the source. When the TCR CDR3 underwent first-round RT-PCR, the HTBI primer set was used. TCRdb re-called the multiplex PCR reads through MiXCR, storing one row per CDR3 protein. Found here are over 300,000 distinct CDR3 sequences, about an eighth of them singletons; the top ten hold roughly 35%. The data are from a study of T cells in Graves' hyperthyroidism and ophthalmopathy.

The source of this sequence is a woman aged 40-49 years with Graves' ophthalmopathy. The gene calls are TRBV7-9 and TRBJ2-5; D is unresolved. The specimen sequenced was blood. CDR3 sequence: CASSFRLNQETQYF. CDR3 sequence (DNA): TGTGCCAGCAGCTTCAGACTGAATCAAGAGACCCAGTACTTC.